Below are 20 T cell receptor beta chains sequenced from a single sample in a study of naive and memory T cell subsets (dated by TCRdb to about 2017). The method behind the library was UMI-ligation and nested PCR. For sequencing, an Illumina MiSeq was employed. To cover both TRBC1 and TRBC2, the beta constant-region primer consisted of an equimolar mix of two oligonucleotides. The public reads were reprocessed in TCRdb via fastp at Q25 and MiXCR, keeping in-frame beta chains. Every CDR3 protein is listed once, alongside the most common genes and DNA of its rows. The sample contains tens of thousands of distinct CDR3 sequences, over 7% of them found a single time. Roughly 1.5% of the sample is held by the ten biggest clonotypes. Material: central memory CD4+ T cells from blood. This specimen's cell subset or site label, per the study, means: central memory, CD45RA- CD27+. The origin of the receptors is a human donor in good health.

CDR3 region: CASTNLARENSPLHF. As DNA, the CDR3 is TGTGCCAGCACCAACTTGGCCAGGGAGAATTCACCCCTCCACTTT. The J gene is TRBJ1-6, the V gene TRBV28; TRBD1 is a possible D gene (5 bases). This CDR3 has 15 amino acids. V lost 7 bases, J lost 7 bases, and 17 bases lay in between. CDR1 MDHEN and CDR2 SYDVKM come from the germline V gene.

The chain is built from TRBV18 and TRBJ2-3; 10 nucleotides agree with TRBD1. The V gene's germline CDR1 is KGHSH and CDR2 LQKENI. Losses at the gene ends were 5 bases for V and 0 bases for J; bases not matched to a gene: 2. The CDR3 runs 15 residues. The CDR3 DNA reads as TGTGCCAGCTCAGCGGGACAGGGGAGCACAGATACGCAGTATTTT. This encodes CASSAGQGSTDTQYF.

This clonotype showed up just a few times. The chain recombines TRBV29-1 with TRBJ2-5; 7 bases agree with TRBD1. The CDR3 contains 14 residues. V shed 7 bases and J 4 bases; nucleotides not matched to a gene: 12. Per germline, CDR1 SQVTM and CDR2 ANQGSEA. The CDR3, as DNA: TGCAGCGCTCGCAACAGGGGTGGGGTAGAGACCCAGTACTTC. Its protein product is CSARNRGGVETQYF.

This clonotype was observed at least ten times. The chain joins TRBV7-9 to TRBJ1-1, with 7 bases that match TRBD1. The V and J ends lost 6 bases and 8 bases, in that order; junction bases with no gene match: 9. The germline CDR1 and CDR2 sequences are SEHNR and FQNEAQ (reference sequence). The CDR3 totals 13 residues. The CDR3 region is CASRSRQGQEAFF. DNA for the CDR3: TGTGCCAGCAGGTCTCGACAGGGCCAAGAAGCTTTCTTT.

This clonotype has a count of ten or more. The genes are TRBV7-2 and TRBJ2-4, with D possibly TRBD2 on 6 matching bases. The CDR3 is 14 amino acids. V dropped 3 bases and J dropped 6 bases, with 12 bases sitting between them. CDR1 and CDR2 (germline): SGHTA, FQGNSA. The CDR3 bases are TGTGCCAGCAGCTTTGGAGGGCCCGGAAACATTCAGTACTTC. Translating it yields CASSFGGPGNIQYF.

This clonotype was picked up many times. CDR3 loop: CAWSPTDYEQYF. CDR3 coding DNA: TGTGCCTGGAGTCCTACCGATTACGAGCAGTACTTC. The chain uses TRBV30 and TRBJ2-7; D gene unclear. V was pared by 2 bases and J by 4 bases, with 9 bases between. The CDR3 has 12 residues. Germline V gene sequence: CDR1 GTSNPN, CDR2 SVGIG (reference sequence).

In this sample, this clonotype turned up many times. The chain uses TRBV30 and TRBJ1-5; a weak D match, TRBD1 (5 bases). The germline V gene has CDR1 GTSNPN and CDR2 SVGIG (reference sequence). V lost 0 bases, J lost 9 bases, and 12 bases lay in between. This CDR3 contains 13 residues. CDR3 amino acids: CAWSVTGTGPQHF. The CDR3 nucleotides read TGTGCCTGGAGTGTAACGGGTACAGGGCCCCAGCATTTT.

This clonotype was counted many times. In DNA form, the CDR3 reads TGTGCCAGCAGTGTAGGCGCGGGGGCGGCAGATACGCAGTATTTT. Encoded protein: CASSVGAGAADTQYF. V and J are TRBV6-4 and TRBJ2-3, with a weak D call TRBD2 (7 bases). V lost 4 bases to trimming and J lost 4 bases, with 15 bases between them. The germline V gene encodes CDR1 MRHNA and CDR2 SNTAGT. CDR3 size: 15 residues.

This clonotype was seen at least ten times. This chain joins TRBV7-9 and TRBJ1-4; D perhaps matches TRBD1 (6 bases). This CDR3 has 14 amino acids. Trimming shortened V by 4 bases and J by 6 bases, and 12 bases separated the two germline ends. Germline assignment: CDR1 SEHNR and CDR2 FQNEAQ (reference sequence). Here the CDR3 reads CASSSQGLYEKLFF. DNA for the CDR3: TGTGCCAGCAGCTCTCAGGGGTTATATGAAAAACTGTTTTTT. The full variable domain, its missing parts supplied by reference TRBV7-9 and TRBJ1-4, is DTGVSQNPRHKITKRGQNVTFRCDPISEHNRLYWYRQTLGQGPEFLTYFQNEAQLEKSRLLSDRFSAERPKGSFSTLEIQRTEQGDSAMYLCASSSQGLYEKLFFGSGTQLSVL.

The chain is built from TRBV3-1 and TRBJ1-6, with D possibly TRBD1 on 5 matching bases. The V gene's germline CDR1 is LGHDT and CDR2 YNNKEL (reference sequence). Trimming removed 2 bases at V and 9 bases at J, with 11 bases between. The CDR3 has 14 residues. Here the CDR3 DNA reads TGTGCCAGCAGCCAAAGGGGCCAGATTTCACCCCTCCACTTT. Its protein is CASSQRGQISPLHF.

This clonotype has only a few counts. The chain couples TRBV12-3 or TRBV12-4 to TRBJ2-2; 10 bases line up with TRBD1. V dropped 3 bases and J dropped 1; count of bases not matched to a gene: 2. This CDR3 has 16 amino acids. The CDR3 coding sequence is TGTGCCAGCAGTTTTCGGACAGGGGGGAACACCGGGGAGCTGTTTTTT. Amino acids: CASSFRTGGNTGELFF.

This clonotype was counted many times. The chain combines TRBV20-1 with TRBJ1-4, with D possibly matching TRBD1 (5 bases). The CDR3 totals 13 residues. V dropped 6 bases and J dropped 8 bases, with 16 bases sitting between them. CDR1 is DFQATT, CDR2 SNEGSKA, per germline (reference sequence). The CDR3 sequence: CSAYPKGMEKLFF. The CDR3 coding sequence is TGCAGTGCCTACCCGAAGGGGATGGAAAAACTGTTTTTT.

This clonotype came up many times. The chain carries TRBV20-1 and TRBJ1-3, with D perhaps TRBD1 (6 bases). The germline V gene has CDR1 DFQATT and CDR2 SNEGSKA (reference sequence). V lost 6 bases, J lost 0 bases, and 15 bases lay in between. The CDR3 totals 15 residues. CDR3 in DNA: TGCAGTGCGGATCCAGGGACAAGCTCTGGAAACACCATATATTTT. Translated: CSADPGTSSGNTIYF.

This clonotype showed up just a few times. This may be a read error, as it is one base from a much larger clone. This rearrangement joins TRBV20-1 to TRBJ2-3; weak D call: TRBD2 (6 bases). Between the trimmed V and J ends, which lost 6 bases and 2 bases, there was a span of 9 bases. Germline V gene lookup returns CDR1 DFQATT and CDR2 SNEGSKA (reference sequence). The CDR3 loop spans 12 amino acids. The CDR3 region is CSARTNTDTQYF. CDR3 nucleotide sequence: TGCAGTGCCAGGACTAACACAGATACGCAGTATTTT.

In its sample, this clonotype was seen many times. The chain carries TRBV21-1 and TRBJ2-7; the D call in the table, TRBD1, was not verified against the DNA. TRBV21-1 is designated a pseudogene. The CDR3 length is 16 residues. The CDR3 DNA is TGTGCCAGCAGCAAAGTTTCGGGATCCTCTTTCTACGAGCAGTACTTC. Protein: CASSKVSGSSFYEQYF.

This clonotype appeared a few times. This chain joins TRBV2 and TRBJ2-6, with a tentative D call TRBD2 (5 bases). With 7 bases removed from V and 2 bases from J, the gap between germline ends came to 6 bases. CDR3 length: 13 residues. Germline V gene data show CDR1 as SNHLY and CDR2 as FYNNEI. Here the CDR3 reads CASTGAGANVLTF. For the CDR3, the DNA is TGTGCCAGCACCGGGGCTGGGGCCAACGTCCTGACTTTC.

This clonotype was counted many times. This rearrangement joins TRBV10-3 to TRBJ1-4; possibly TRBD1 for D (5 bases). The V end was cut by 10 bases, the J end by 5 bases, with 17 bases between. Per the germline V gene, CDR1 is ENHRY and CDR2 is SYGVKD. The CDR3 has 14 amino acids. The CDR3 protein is CATRGRLENEKLFF. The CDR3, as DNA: TGTGCCACAAGGGGTAGGCTAGAGAATGAAAAACTGTTTTTT.

CDR3 DNA sequence: TGTGCCAGCCTTCAGGGGGGGCCTTCGTTCATGAACACTGAAGCTTTCTTT. As protein: CASLQGGPSFMNTEAFF. The rearrangement uses TRBV11-3 and TRBJ1-1, with 7 bases aligning to TRBD1. The V segment lost 8 bases and the J segment 0 bases; nucleotides outside the gene matches: 15. From germline, CDR1 is SGHNT and CDR2 YENEEA. The CDR3 is 17 amino acids. The complete variable domain, with remaining parts taken from reference TRBV11-3 and TRBJ1-1, reads EAGVVQSPRYKIIEKKQPVAFWCNPISGHNTLYWYLQNLGQGPELLIRYENEEAVDDSQLPKDRFSAERLKGVDSTLKIQPAELGDSAVYLCASLQGGPSFMNTEAFFGQGTRLTVV.

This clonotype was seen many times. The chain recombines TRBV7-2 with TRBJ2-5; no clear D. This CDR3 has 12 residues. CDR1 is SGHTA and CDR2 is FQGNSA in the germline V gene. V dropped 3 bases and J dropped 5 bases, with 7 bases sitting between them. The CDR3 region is CASSFLAETQYF. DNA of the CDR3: TGTGCCAGCAGCTTCCTCGCGGAGACCCAGTACTTC.

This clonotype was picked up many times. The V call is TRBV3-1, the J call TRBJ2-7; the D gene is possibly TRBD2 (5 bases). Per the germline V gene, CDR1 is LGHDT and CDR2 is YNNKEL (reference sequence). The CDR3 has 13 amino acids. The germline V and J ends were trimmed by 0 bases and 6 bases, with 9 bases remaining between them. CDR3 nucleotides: TGTGCCAGCAGCCAAGATTTGCGGGCCGAGCAGTACTTC. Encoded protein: CASSQDLRAEQYF.